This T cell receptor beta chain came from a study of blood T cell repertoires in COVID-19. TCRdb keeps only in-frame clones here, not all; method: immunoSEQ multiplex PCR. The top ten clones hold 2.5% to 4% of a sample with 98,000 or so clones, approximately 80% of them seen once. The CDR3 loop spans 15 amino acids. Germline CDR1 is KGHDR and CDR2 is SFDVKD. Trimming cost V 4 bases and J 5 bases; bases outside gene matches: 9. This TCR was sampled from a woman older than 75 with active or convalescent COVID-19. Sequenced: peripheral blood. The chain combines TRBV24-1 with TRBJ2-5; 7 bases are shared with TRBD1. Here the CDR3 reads CATSDPQGPGETQYF. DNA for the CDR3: TGTGCCACCAGTGACCCACAGGGGCCGGGGGAGACCCAGTACTTC.